The text below deals with one T cell receptor (beta chain). Its antigen remains unidentified. Method: immunoSEQ multiplex PCR; TCRdb's copy keeps in-frame clones and lacks some. The data contain roughly 120,000 clones, 70% to 90% of them singletons. The data were taken from a study of T cell responses to AZD1222 COVID-19 vaccine. Study results and limitations: There were mostly white British donors and more females than males, and clonal diversity was possibly underestimated.

Germline V CDR1 and CDR2: SGHDN, FVKESK. The CDR3 has 16 residues. The junction had 11 bases not matched to a gene; V was cut back by 3 bases and J by 4 bases. This clonotype was sampled from an adult in good health. The specimen comprised peripheral blood, sampled on day 0 of MenACWY control vaccination. J is TRBJ1-2 and V is TRBV14; 7 bases agree with TRBD1. CDR3 loop: CASSQGYRGLGYGYTF. CDR3 DNA: TGTGCCAGCAGCCAGGGTTACAGGGGCCTTGGCTATGGCTACACCTTC.